The 22 T cell receptor beta chains presented below share a single source sample, sequenced in a study of blood T cell repertoires in COVID-19. Produced via immunoSEQ multiplex PCR; TCRdb's table is partial and in-frame only. The profile shows a few hundred thousand clones, 85% to 90% of them singletons. Source material: peripheral blood. These receptors were taken from a woman between 70 and 85 years old with active or convalescent COVID-19.

The rearrangement uses TRBV5-6 and TRBJ1-5; no reliable D call. V dropped 2 bases and J dropped 4 bases, with 13 bases sitting between them. Germline CDR1 SGHDT, CDR2 YYEEEE. The CDR3 loop spans 15 amino acids. The CDR3, as DNA: TGTGCCAGCAGCTTAGAAGGCAGGCCGAATCAGCCCCAGCATTTT. Translation gives CASSLEGRPNQPQHF.

The chain carries TRBV12-3 or TRBV12-4 and TRBJ2-2, with 7 nucleotides matching TRBD1. CDR3 length: 13 residues. With 5 bases clipped from V and 5 bases from J, the junction kept 2 bases outside the gene matches. This chain's CDR3 is CASSPTGTGELFF. The CDR3 region has the DNA TGTGCCAGCAGTCCGACAGGGACCGGGGAGCTGTTTTTT.

This chain joins TRBV18 and TRBJ2-5; D unresolved. There are 14 residues in the CDR3. From germline, CDR1 is KGHSH and CDR2 LQKENI. V dropped 3 bases and J dropped 5 bases, with 13 bases sitting between them. CDR3 coding DNA: TGTGCCAGCTCACCCCTCGGGTCAGACGAGACCCAGTACTTC. This sequence encodes CASSPLGSDETQYF.

J is TRBJ1-2 and V is TRBV4-3; D remains ambiguous. The CDR3 is 14 residues long. V was pared by 0 bases and J by 2 bases, with 7 bases between. Germline CDR1 and CDR2: LGHNA and YSLEER. The CDR3 coding sequence is TGCGCCAGCAGCCAAGAACTAGGGAACTATGGCTACACCTTC. Encoded protein: CASSQELGNYGYTF.

This sequence joins TRBV19 and TRBJ1-1; perhaps TRBD1 as D (5 bases). The CDR3 totals 14 residues. Germline V lookup: CDR1 LNHDA, CDR2 SQIVND (reference sequence). V was trimmed by 3 bases and J by 5 bases, leaving 13 bases between them. CDR3 loop: CASSIQGRKTEAFF. DNA for the CDR3: TGTGCCAGTAGTATTCAGGGAAGAAAAACTGAAGCTTTCTTT.

DNA of the CDR3: TGTGCCAGCAGCTTCCTAGGGGGGGCTGGTAACTATGGCTACACCTTC. The encoded protein is CASSFLGGAGNYGYTF. V is TRBV7-6 and J is TRBJ1-2, with a weak D call TRBD1 (6 bases). The germline V and J ends were trimmed by 3 bases and 1 base, with 15 bases remaining between them. The CDR3 sequence is 16 residues long. Per the germline V gene, CDR1 is SGHVS and CDR2 is FNYEAQ.

The chain links TRBV18 to TRBJ1-4; TRBD1 is a possible D gene (6 bases). The CDR3 is 14 residues long. Between the trimmed V and J ends, which lost 3 bases and 12 bases, there was a span of 17 bases. The germline V gene has CDR1 KGHSH and CDR2 LQKENI. CDR3 DNA: TGTGCCAGCTCACCCCTGGCGAAGGGGGGGGAACTGTTTTTT. It encodes CASSPLAKGGELFF.

The rearrangement links TRBV19 to TRBJ1-2; the match to TRBD1 covers 7 bases. The length of the CDR3 is 11 residues. Trimming at V came to 11 bases and at J to 9 bases, leaving 9 bases not matched to a gene. CDR1 is LNHDA and CDR2 is SQIVND in the germline V gene (reference sequence). The CDR3 nucleotides are TGTGCCGGAGGAGGGGGCGGTAGCTACACCTTC. Its protein is CAGGGGGSYTF.

The chain couples TRBV7-9 to TRBJ1-2; TRBD1 matches 7 bases. Trimming at V came to 5 bases and at J to 3 bases, leaving 9 bases not matched to a gene. Germline values: CDR1 SEHNR, CDR2 FQNEAQ (reference sequence). This CDR3 is built from 15 residues. CDR3 protein: CASSKTGREYYGYTF. The CDR3 DNA is TGTGCCAGCAGCAAGACAGGGCGGGAATACTATGGCTACACCTTC.

This chain connects TRBV5-6 to TRBJ1-5; D remains ambiguous. Germline loops: CDR1 SGHDT, CDR2 YYEEEE. There are 13 residues in the CDR3. The V gene lost 4 bases and the J gene lost 3 bases, with 8 bases spanning the gap. Here the CDR3 reads CASSNRNNQPQHF. The CDR3 region has the DNA TGTGCCAGCAGCAACAGAAACAATCAGCCCCAGCATTTT.

The rearrangement joins TRBV18 to TRBJ2-7; weak D call: TRBD1 (5 bases). Trimming took 3 bases from V and 9 from J, leaving 21 bases between them. Germline V lookup: CDR1 KGHSH, CDR2 LQKENI. The CDR3 length is 15 residues. The CDR3 sequence is CASSPGAGSGLMQYF. DNA for the CDR3: TGTGCCAGCTCACCTGGGGCAGGATCAGGATTAATGCAGTACTTC.

V and J are TRBV6-5 and TRBJ2-7; tentative D call: TRBD1 (6 bases). Per the germline V gene, CDR1 is MNHEY and CDR2 is SVGAGI. There are 16 residues in the CDR3. Trimming cost V 1 base and J 5 bases, with 18 bases left between them. The CDR3 region is CASSYWTAIGIDEQYF. The CDR3, as DNA: TGTGCCAGCAGTTACTGGACAGCGATTGGGATCGACGAGCAGTACTTC.

This rearrangement joins TRBV5-1 to TRBJ1-2; 7 bases are a match to TRBD1. V was pared by 2 bases and J by 8 bases, with 9 bases of the junction left unmatched. Germline assignment: CDR1 SGHRS and CDR2 YFSETQ. This CDR3 spans 14 amino acids. The CDR3 DNA sequence: TGCGCCAGCAGCTTTGGAGGACAGGTGGGAGGCTACACCTTC. This translates into CASSFGGQVGGYTF.

The chain uses TRBV2 and TRBJ2-7; D possibly corresponds to TRBD1 (5 bases). Germline V CDR1 and CDR2: SNHLY, FYNNEI. V lost 4 bases and J 5 bases, leaving 15 bases between the germline ends. The CDR3 runs 14 residues. CDR3 in DNA: TGTGCCAGCAGTGCCGGGTCCGCGGACAACGAGCAGTACTTC. This gives the protein CASSAGSADNEQYF. Looking up the rest from reference TRBV2 and TRBJ2-7 gives the full variable domain: EPEVTQTPSHQVTQMGQEVILRCVPISNHLYFYWYRQILGQKVEFLVSFYNNEISEKSEIFDDQFSVERPDGSNFTLKIRSTKLEDSAMYFCASSAGSADNEQYFGPGTRLTVT.

The chain couples TRBV3-1 (or the pseudogene TRBV3-2) to TRBJ1-2, with D uncertain. CDR3 length: 15 residues. V lost 6 bases to trimming and J lost 3 bases, with 17 bases between them. Germline CDR1 and CDR2: LGHDT and YNNKEL (reference sequence). CDR3 coding DNA: TGTGCCAGCAGGTCATCCCGGGATACGCACTATGGCTACACCTTC. Encoded protein: CASRSSRDTHYGYTF.

This sequence joins TRBV9 and TRBJ2-1; no firm D call. The germline gives CDR1 SGDLS, CDR2 YYNGEE. The V end was cut by 4 bases, the J end by 10 bases, with 21 bases between. This CDR3 has 15 amino acids. The CDR3 is CASSLVDKPFSEQFF. The CDR3 DNA sequence: TGTGCCAGCAGCCTCGTTGACAAACCCTTTTCGGAGCAGTTCTTC.

This clone turned up a few times. V and J are TRBV18 and TRBJ1-1; D remains ambiguous. CDR1 and CDR2 from the germline V gene are KGHSH and LQKENI. The CDR3 has 16 residues. V was cut by 0 bases and J by 1 base, with 12 bases left in between. The CDR3 here is CASSPPGARENTEAFF. The CDR3 nucleotides are TGTGCCAGCTCACCACCGGGTGCGAGGGAGAACACTGAAGCTTTCTTT.

This chain connects TRBV6-5 to TRBJ2-1, with TRBD2 matching 7 bases. The CDR3 is 15 amino acids. CDR1 is MNHEY, CDR2 SVGAGI, per germline. Losses at the gene ends were 4 bases for V and 3 bases for J; bases not matched to a gene: 6. For the CDR3, the DNA is TGTGCCAGCAGTTCCGTGGCGGGGGACTACAATGAGCAGTTCTTC. This sequence encodes CASSSVAGDYNEQFF.

The chain recombines TRBV11-2 with TRBJ2-1, with unresolved D. Trimming cost V 0 bases and J 6 bases, with 9 bases left between them. The germline gives CDR1 SGHAT, CDR2 FQNNGV. The length of the CDR3 is 14 residues. The CDR3 DNA follows: TGTGCCAGCAGCTTAGATGCGGCATCCAATGAGCAGTTCTTC. It yields the protein CASSLDAASNEQFF. The variable domain in full, completed from reference TRBV11-2 and TRBJ2-1, reads EAGVAQSPRYKIIEKRQSVAFWCNPISGHATLYWYQQILGQGPKLLIQFQNNGVVDDSQLPKDRFSAERLKGVDSTLKIQPAKLEDSAVYLCASSLDAASNEQFFGPGTRLTVL.

This sequence joins TRBV6-5 and TRBJ1-4, with TRBD1 matching 8 bases. V lost 7 bases and J lost 3; bases outside the gene matches: 4. CDR3 length: 14 amino acids. Germline V CDR1 and CDR2: MNHEY, SVGAGI. The CDR3 DNA reads TGTGCCAGCACCCAACAGGGGGCTAATGAAAAACTGTTTTTT. It yields the protein CASTQQGANEKLFF.

This clone was seen more than once but under ten times. The genes are TRBV5-8 and TRBJ1-5, with no clear D. CDR3 size: 15 residues. V lost 0 bases and J lost 6, with 13 bases in between. The germline gives CDR1 SGHTS, CDR2 YDEGEE. The CDR3 spells CASSLAAPSGQPQHF. In DNA, the CDR3 is TGTGCCAGCAGCTTGGCCGCGCCATCGGGTCAGCCCCAGCATTTT.

The genes are TRBV4-2 and TRBJ1-5; D is undetermined. Germline V gives CDR1 LGHNA, CDR2 YNFKEQ. CDR3 size: 15 residues. The V end lost 4 bases, the J end lost 1 base, and 11 bases lay between the germline ends. The chain's CDR3 is CASSPVGSSNQPQHF. CDR3 bases: TGTGCCAGCAGCCCAGTGGGTAGCAGCAATCAGCCCCAGCATTTT.